The 4 T cell receptor beta chains presented below share a single source sample, sequenced in a study of cytomegalovirus exposure and HLA in healthy donors. The PCR contained 60 Vbeta and 13 Jbeta primers. Clones were read by immunoSEQ multiplex PCR, and TCRdb kept only the in-frame ones, dropping some. The table records about 80,000 clones, over 60% of them present only once. Source material: PBMCs. Receptors were obtained from a male donor in good health and CMV-seropositive.

V and J are TRBV28 and TRBJ2-2, with TRBD1 identical over 7 bases. Germline values: CDR1 MDHEN, CDR2 SYDVKM. Trimming at V came to 11 bases and at J to 1 base, leaving 4 bases not matched to a gene. The CDR3 length is 13 residues. Here the CDR3 DNA reads TGTGCCGCCCGGACAGGGAACACCGGGGAGCTGTTTTTT. Translation gives CAARTGNTGELFF.

The chain joins TRBV6-1 to TRBJ2-1; D might be TRBD1 (5 bases). The CDR3 consists of 13 residues. The V gene's germline CDR1 is MNHNS and CDR2 SASEGT. The V and J ends lost 6 bases and 1 base respectively, with 7 bases between them. The CDR3: CASRGASYNEQFF. CDR3 bases: TGTGCCAGCAGAGGGGCTTCCTACAATGAGCAGTTCTTC.

The chain joins TRBV6-1 to TRBJ2-6; tentatively, D is TRBD1 (5 bases). V was shortened by 8 bases and J by 0 bases, with 23 bases between the two germline ends. The length of the CDR3 is 19 residues. CDR1 is MNHNS and CDR2 is SASEGT in the germline V gene. CDR3 protein: CASRGLTREKSSGANVLTF. The CDR3 bases are TGTGCCAGCCGTGGGCTTACCAGGGAAAAGAGCTCTGGGGCCAACGTCCTGACTTTC.

This clone came up a few times. V is TRBV25-1 and J is TRBJ2-7; 7 nucleotides match TRBD2. V gave up 8 bases and J gave up 5 bases; unmatched junction bases: 9. The CDR3 consists of 13 residues. CDR1 MGHDK and CDR2 SYGVNS come from the germline V gene. The CDR3 bases are TGTGCCAGCGGGCTAGCGGACCCTAACGAGCAGTACTTC. Its translation: CASGLADPNEQYF.